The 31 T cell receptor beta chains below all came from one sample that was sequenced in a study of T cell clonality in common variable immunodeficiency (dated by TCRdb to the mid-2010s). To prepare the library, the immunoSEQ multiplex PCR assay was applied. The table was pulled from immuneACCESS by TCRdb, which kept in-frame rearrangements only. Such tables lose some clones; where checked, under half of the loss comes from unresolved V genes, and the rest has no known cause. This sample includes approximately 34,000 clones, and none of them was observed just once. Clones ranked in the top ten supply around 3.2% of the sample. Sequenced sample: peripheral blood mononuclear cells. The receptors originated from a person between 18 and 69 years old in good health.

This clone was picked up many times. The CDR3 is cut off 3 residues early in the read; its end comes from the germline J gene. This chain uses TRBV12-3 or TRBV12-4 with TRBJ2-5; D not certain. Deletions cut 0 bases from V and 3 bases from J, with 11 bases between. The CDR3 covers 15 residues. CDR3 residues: CASSLAGSKEETQYF. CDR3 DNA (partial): TGTGCCAGCAGTTTAGCGGGCAGTAAGGAAGAGACC.

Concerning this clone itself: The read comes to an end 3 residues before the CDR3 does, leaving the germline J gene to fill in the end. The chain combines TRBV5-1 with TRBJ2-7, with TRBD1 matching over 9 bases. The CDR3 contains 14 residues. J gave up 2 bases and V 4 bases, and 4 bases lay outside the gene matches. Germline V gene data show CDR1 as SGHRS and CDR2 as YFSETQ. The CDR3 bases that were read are TGCGCCAGCAGCATTGACAGGGGGACCTACGAG. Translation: CASSIDRGTYE. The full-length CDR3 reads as CASSIDRGTYEQYF.

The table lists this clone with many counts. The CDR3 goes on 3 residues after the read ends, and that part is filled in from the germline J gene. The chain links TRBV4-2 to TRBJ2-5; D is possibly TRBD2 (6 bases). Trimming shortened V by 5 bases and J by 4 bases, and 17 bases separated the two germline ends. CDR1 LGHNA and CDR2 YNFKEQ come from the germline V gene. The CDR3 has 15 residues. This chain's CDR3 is CASSTHPGDGETQYF. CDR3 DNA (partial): TGTGCCAGCAGCACTCACCCGGGGGATGGAGAGACC.

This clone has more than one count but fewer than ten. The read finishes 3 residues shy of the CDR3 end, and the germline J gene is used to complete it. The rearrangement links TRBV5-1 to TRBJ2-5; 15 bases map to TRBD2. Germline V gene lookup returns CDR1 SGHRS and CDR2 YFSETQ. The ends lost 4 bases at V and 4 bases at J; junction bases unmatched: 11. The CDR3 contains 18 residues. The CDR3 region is CASSQGLAGGGSGETQYF. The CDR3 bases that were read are TGCGCCAGCAGCCAAGGACTAGCGGGAGGGGGGTCTGGAGAGACC. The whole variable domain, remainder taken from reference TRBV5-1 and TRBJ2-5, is KAGVTQTPRYLIKTRGQQVTLSCSPISGHRSVSWYQQTPGQGLQFLFEYFSETQRNKGNFPGRFSGRQFSNSRSEMNVSTLELGDSALYLCASSQGLAGGGSGETQYFGPGTRLLVL.

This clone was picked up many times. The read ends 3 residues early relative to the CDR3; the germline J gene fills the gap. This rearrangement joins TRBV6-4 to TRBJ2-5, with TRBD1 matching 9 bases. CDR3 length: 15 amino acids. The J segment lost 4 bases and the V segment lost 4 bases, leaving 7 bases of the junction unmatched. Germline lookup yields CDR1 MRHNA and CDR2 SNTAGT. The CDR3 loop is CASSAKTGGGETQYF. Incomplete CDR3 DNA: TGTGCCAGCAGTGCTAAGACAGGGGGAGGAGAGACC.

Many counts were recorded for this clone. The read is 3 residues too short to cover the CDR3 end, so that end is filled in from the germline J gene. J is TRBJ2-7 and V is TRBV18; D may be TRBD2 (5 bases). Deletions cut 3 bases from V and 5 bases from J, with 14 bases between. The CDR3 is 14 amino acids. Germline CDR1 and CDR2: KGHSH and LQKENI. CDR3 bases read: TGTGCCAGCTCACCTGACGGGGTCCCGAACGAG. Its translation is CASSPDGVPNE. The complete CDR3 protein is CASSPDGVPNEQYF. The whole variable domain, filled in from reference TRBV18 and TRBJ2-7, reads NAGVMQNPRHLVRRRGQEARLRCSPMKGHSHVYWYRQLPEEGLKFMVYLQKENIIDESGMPKERFSAEFPKEGPSILRIQQVVRGDSAAYFCASSPDGVPNEQYFGPGTRLTVT.

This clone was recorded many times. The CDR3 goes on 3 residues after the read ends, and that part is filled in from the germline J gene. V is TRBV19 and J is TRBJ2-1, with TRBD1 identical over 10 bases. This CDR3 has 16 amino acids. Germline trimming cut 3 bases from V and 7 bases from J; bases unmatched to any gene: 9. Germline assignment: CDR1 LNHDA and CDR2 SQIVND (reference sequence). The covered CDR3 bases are TGTGCCAGTAGTATTTTAGGACAGGGGGGCGGGAATGAG. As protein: CASSILGQGGGNE. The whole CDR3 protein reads CASSILGQGGGNEQFF.

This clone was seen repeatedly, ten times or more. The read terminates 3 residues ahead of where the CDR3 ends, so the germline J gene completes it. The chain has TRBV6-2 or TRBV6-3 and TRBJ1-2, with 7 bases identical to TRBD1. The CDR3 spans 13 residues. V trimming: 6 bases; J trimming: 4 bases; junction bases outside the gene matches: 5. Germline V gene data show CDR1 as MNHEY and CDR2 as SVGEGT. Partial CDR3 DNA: TGTGCCAGCAGGGAACAGGGGCGCTATGGC. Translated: CASREQGRYG. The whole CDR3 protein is CASREQGRYGYTF.

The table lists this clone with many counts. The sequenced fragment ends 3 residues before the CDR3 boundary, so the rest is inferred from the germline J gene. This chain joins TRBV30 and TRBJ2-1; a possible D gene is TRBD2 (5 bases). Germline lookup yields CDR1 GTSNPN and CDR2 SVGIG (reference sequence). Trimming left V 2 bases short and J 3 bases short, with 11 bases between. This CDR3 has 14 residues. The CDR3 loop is CAWSLSRGYNEQFF. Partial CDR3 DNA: TGTGCCTGGAGTTTGAGTCGGGGCTACAATGAG.

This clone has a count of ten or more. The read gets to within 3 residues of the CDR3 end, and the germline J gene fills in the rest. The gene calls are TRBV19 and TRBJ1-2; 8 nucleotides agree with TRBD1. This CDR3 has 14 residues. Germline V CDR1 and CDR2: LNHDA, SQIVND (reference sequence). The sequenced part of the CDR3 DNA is TGTGCCAGTAGTGGGGCGACAGGGGTTCGGGGC. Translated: CASSGATGVRG. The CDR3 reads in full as CASSGATGVRGYTF. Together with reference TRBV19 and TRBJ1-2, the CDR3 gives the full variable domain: DGGITQSPKYLFRKEGQNVTLSCEQNLNHDAMYWYRQDPGQGLRLIYYSQIVNDFQKGDIAEGYSVSREKKESFPLTVTSAQKNPTAFYLCASSGATGVRGYTFGSGTRLTVV.

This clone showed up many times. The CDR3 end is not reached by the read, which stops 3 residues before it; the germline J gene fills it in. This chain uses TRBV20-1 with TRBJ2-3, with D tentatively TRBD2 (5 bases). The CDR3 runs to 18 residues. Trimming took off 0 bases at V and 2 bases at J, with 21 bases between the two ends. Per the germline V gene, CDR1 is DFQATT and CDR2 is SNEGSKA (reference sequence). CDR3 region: CSARERTSTRVNTDTQYF. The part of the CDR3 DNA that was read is TGCAGTGCTAGAGAGCGAACCTCGACGCGGGTGAACACAGATACG.

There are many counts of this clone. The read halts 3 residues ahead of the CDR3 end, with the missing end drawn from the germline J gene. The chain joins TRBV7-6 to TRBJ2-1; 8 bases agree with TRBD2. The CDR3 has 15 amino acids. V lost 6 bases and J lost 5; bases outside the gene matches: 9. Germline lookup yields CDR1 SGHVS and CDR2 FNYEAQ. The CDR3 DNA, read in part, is TGTGCCAGCAGGTCACTAGCGGCGGATCACAATGAG. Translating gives CASRSLAADHNE. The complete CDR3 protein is CASRSLAADHNEQFF.

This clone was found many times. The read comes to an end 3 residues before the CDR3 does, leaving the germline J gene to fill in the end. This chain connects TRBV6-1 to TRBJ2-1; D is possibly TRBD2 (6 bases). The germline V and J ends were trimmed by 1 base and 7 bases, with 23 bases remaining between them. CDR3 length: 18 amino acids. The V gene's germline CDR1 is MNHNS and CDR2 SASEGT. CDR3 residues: CASSEGWGELEGWNEQFF. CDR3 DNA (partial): TGTGCCAGCAGTGAAGGTTGGGGGGAACTAGAGGGTTGGAATGAG.

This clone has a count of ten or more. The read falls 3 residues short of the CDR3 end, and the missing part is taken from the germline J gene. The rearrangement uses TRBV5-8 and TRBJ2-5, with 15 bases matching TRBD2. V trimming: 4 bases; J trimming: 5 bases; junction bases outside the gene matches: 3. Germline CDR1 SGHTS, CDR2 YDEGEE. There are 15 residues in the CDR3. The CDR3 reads CASSDGTSGRETQYF. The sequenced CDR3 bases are TGTGCCAGCAGCGACGGGACTAGCGGGAGGGAGACC.

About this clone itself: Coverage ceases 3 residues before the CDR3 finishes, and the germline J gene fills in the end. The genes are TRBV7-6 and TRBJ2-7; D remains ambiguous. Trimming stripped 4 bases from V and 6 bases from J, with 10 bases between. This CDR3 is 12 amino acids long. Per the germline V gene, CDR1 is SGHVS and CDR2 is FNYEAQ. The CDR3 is CASSSAVSEQYF. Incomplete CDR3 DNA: TGTGCCAGCAGCTCGGCGGTCAGCGAG. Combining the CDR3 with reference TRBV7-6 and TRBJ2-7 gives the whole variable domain GAGVSQSPRYKVTKRGQDVALRCDPISGHVSLYWYRQALGQGPEFLTYFNYEAQQDKSGLPNDRFSAERPEGSISTLTIQRTEQRDSAMYRCASSSAVSEQYFGPGTRLTVT.

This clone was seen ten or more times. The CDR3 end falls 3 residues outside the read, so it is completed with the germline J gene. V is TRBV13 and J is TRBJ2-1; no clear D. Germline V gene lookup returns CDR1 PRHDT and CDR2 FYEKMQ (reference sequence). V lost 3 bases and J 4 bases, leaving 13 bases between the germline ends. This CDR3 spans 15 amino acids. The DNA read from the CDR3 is TGTGCCAGCAGCTTGAAAAGGGTGGTATACAATGAG. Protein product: CASSLKRVVYNE. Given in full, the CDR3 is CASSLKRVVYNEQFF.

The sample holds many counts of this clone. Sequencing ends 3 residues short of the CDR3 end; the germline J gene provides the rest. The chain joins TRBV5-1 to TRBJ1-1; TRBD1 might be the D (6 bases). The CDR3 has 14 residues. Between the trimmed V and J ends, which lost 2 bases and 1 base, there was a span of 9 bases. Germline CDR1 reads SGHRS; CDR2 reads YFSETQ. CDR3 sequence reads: CASSFSTGNTEAFF. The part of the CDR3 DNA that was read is TGCGCCAGCAGCTTCTCGACAGGGAACACTGAA.

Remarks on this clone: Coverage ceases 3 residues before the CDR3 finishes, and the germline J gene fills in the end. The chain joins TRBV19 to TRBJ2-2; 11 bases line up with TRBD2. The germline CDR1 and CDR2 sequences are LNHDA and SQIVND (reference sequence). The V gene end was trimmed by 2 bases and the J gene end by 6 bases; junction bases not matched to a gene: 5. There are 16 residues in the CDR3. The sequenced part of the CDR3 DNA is TGTGCCAGTAGTATATATAGCGGGAGGGCCCCCGGGGAG. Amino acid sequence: CASSIYSGRAPGE. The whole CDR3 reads CASSIYSGRAPGELFF.

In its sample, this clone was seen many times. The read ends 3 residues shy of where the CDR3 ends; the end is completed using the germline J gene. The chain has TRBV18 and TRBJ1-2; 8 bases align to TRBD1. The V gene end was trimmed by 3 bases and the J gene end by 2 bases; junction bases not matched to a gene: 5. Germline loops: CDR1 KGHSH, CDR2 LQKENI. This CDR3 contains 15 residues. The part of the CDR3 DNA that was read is TGTGCCAGCTCACCCTCGACAGGGGTCAACTATGGC. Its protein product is CASSPSTGVNYG. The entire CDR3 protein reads CASSPSTGVNYGYTF.

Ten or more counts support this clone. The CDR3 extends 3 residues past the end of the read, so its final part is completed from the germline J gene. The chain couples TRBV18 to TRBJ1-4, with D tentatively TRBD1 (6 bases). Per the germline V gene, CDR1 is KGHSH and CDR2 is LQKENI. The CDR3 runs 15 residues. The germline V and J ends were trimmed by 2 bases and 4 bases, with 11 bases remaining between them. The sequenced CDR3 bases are TGTGCCAGCTCACCAAGGGGACAACGTAATGAAAAA. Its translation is CASSPRGQRNEK. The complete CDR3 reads CASSPRGQRNEKLFF.

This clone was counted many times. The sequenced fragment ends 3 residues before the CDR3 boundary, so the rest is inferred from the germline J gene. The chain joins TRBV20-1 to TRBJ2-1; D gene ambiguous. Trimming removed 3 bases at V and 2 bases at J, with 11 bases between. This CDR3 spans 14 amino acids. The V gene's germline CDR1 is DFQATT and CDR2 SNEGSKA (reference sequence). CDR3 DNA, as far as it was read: TGCAGTGCTAGTTCGCAGGTCCCCTACAATGAG. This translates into CSASSQVPYNE. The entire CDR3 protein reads CSASSQVPYNEQFF.

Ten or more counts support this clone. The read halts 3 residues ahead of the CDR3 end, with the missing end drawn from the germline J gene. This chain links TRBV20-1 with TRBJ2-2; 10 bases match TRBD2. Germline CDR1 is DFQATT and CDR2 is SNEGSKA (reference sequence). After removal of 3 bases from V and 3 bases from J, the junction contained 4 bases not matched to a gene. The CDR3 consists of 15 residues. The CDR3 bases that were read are TGCAGTGCTAGTGTCGGGACTAGCGACACCGGGGAG. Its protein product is CSASVGTSDTGE. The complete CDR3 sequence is CSASVGTSDTGELFF.

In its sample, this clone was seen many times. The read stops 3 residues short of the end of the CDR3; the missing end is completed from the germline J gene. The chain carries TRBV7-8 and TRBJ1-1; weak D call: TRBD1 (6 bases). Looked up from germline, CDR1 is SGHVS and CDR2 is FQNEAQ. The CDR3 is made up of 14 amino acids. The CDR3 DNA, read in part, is TGTGCCAGCAGAAATTCCGGGCAGGGGCTGCAA. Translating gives CASRNSGQGLQ. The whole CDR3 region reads CASRNSGQGLQAFF.

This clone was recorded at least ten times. The CDR3 protein is CASSFAGAKNTEAFF. The DNA read from the CDR3 is TGTGCCAGCAGCTTCGCAGGGGCGAAGAACACTGAA. The V and J genes are TRBV7-9 and TRBJ1-1; perhaps TRBD1 as D (6 bases). The read terminates 3 residues before the CDR3 end, so the remaining end is supplied by the germline J gene. The CDR3 runs to 15 residues. The V end was cut by 3 bases, the J end by 1 base, with 12 bases between. CDR1 and CDR2 from the germline V gene are SEHNR and FQNEAQ (reference sequence).

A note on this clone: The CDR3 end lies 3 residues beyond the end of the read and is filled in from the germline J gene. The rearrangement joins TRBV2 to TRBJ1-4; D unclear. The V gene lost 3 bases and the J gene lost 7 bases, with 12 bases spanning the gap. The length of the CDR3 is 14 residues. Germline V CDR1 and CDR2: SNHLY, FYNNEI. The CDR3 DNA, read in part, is TGTGCCAGCAGTGAGGAGGGTCCAGGTGAAAAA. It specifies CASSEEGPGEK. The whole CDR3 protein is CASSEEGPGEKLFF.

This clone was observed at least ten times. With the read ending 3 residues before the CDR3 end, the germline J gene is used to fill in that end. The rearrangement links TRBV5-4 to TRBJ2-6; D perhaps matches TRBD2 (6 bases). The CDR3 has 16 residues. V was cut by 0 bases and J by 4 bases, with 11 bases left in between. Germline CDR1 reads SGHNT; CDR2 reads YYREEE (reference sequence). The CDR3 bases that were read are TGTGCCAGCAGCTTGGCGTGGAGGGCCGGGGCCAACGTC. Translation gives CASSLAWRAGANV. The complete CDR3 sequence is CASSLAWRAGANVLTF.

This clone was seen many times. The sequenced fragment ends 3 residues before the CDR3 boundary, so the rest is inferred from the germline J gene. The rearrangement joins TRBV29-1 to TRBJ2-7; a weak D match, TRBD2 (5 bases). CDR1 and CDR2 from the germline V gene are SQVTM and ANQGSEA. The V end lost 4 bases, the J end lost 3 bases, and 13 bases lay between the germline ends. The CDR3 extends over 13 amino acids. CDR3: CSVVGGGGYEQYF. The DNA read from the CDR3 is TGCAGCGTTGTCGGCGGCGGAGGCTACGAG.

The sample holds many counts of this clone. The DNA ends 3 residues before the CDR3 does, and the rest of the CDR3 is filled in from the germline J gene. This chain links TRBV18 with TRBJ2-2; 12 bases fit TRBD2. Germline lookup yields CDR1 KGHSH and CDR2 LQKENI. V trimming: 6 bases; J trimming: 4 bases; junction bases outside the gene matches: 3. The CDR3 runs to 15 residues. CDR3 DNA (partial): TGTGCCAGCTCCCAGGGACTAGCGGGCACCGGGGAG. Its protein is CASSQGLAGTGE. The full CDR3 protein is CASSQGLAGTGELFF.

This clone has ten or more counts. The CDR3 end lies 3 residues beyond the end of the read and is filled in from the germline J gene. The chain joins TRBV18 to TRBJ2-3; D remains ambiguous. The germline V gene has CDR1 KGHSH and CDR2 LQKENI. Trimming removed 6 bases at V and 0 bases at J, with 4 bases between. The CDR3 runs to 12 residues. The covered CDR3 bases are TGTGCCAGCTCCCTTAGCACAGATACG. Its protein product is CASSLSTDT. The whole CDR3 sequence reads CASSLSTDTQYF.

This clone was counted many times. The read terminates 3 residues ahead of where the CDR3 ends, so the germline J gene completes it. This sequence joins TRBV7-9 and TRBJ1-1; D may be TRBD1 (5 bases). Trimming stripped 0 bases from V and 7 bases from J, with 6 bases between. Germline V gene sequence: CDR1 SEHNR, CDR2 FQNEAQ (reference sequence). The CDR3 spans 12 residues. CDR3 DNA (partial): TGTGCCAGCAGCTTAGCGCAGGGTGAA. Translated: CASSLAQGE. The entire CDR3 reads CASSLAQGEAFF.

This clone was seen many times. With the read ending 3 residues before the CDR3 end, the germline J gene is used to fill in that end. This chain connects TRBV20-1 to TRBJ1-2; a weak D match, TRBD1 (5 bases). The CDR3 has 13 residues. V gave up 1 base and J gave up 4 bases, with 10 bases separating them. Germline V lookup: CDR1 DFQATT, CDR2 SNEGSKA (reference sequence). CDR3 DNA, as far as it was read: TGCAGTGCTAGAGTTGACAGAACCTATGGC. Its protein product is CSARVDRTYG. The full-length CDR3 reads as CSARVDRTYGYTF.